The clone carrying this T cell receptor beta chain was found a few times. What it binds is unknown. V lost 0 bases to trimming and J lost 6 bases; unmatched junction nucleotides: 0. The CDR3 spans 14 residues. CDR1 is SGHNT, CDR2 YYREEE, per germline (reference sequence). The data are from a study of beta chain features in type 1 diabetes. Study-wide results and limits: Researchers report that Type 1 diabetes patients had moderately but significantly shorter TCRB CDR3s across all four CD4+ subsets.

Expressed TCRB transcripts were sequenced because the entire RNA isolate underwent reverse transcription. Method: immunoSEQ multiplex PCR; TCRdb's copy keeps in-frame clones and lacks some. The sample carries about 390,000 clones, 9.6% recorded once. The source of this sequence is a man under 40 with type 1 diabetes. The sequenced material came from central memory CD4+ T cells from blood. This sequence joins TRBV5-4 and TRBJ2-1; 10 positions match TRBD2. The CDR3 is CASSLASGSNEQFF. The CDR3, as DNA: TGTGCCAGCAGCTTGGCTAGCGGGAGCAATGAGCAGTTCTTC.